This entry lists 10 T cell receptor beta chains sequenced from one sample in a study of blood T cell repertoires in COVID-19. TCRdb keeps only in-frame clones here, not all; method: immunoSEQ multiplex PCR. The sample consists of 170,000 or so clones, roughly 83% of them appearing once. Sample: peripheral blood. The receptors originated from a woman in her sixties or seventies with acute or convalescent COVID-19.

The chain is built from TRBV11-2 and TRBJ1-4, with D possibly TRBD1 on 5 matching bases. The V and J ends lost 6 bases and 0 bases respectively, with 17 bases between them. The CDR3 has 17 residues. Germline V gene sequence: CDR1 SGHAT, CDR2 FQNNGV. The CDR3 here is CASRPPQDEPTNEKLFF. The CDR3 DNA reads as TGTGCCAGCAGACCACCACAGGATGAGCCAACTAATGAAAAACTGTTTTTT.

This sequence joins TRBV5-1 and TRBJ1-1; 8 nucleotides match TRBD1. Per the germline V gene, CDR1 is SGHRS and CDR2 is YFSETQ. The V segment lost 1 base and the J segment 6 bases; nucleotides outside the gene matches: 2. This CDR3 has 13 amino acids. CDR3 in DNA: TGCGCCAGCAGCTTGACAGGGGGTTCTGAAGCTTTCTTT. It is translated as CASSLTGGSEAFF. Full variable domain (remainder filled in from reference TRBV5-1 and TRBJ1-1): KAGVTQTPRYLIKTRGQQVTLSCSPISGHRSVSWYQQTPGQGLQFLFEYFSETQRNKGNFPGRFSGRQFSNSRSEMNVSTLELGDSALYLCASSLTGGSEAFFGQGTRLTVV.

This chain links TRBV28 with TRBJ2-7; 7 bases agree with TRBD1. CDR1 and CDR2 (germline): MDHEN, SYDVKM. The CDR3 is 14 residues long. V was clipped by 7 bases and J by 5 bases; unmatched bases: 11. The CDR3 here is CASTQPGGIHEQYF. In DNA form, the CDR3 reads TGTGCCAGCACCCAGCCAGGGGGAATCCACGAGCAGTACTTC. Supplemented by reference TRBV28 and TRBJ2-7, the full variable domain reads DVKVTQSSRYLVKRTGEKVFLECVQDMDHENMFWYRQDPGLGLRLIYFSYDVKMKEKGDIPEGYSVSREKKERFSLILESASTNQTSMYLCASTQPGGIHEQYFGPGTRLTVT.

The J gene is TRBJ2-1, the V gene TRBV6-6; 9 bases match TRBD1. The CDR3 is made up of 15 amino acids. CDR1 is MNHNY and CDR2 is SVGAGI in the germline V gene (reference sequence). V lost 2 bases, J lost 7 bases, and 6 bases stayed unmatched. Here the CDR3 reads CASSYLTGGGNEQFF. CDR3 nucleotides: TGTGCCAGCAGTTACCTCACAGGGGGCGGGAATGAGCAGTTCTTC.

The rearrangement joins TRBV9 to TRBJ2-5; TRBD2 might be the D (6 bases). Trimming removed 0 bases from V and 7 bases from J, with 19 bases in between. The CDR3 is 16 amino acids. Germline V CDR1 and CDR2: SGDLS, YYNGEE. The CDR3 DNA reads TGTGCCAGCAGCGTAGGAAGGACTAACAACGGAGGGACCCAGTACTTC. Encoded protein: CASSVGRTNNGGTQYF.

The chain joins TRBV7-2 to TRBJ2-5, with 7 bases aligning to TRBD2. The V gene end was trimmed by 5 bases and the J gene end by 2 bases; junction bases not matched to a gene: 5. CDR3 length: 14 amino acids. Germline V gene sequence: CDR1 SGHTA, CDR2 FQGNSA. CDR3 in amino acids: CASSGRGVQETQYF. The CDR3 DNA reads as TGTGCCAGCAGCGGCCGGGGGGTACAAGAGACCCAGTACTTC.

This rearrangement joins TRBV19 to TRBJ2-7, with 12 bases matching TRBD2. Germline CDR1 reads LNHDA; CDR2 reads SQIVND (reference sequence). The CDR3 covers 16 residues. Trimming removed 1 base from V and 0 bases from J; junction bases left unmatched: 1. CDR3 sequence reads: CASSIASGGASYEQYF. CDR3 nucleotide sequence: TGTGCCAGTAGTATAGCTAGCGGGGGGGCCTCCTACGAGCAGTACTTC.

V usage is TRBV18 and J usage is TRBJ1-3, with D unresolved. V was trimmed by 6 bases and J by 3 bases, leaving 12 bases between them. This CDR3 region has 14 residues. Per the germline V gene, CDR1 is KGHSH and CDR2 is LQKENI. The DNA for the CDR3 is TGTGCCAGCTCCCTACCTGAGGGTGGAAACACCATATATTTT. Translated: CASSLPEGGNTIYF.

The gene calls are TRBV6-6 and TRBJ2-2; 11 nucleotides agree with TRBD1. This CDR3 has 16 amino acids. Germline V gene data show CDR1 as MNHNY and CDR2 as SVGAGI (reference sequence). V shed 6 bases, J shed 6 bases, and the junction held 9 bases outside the gene matches. The CDR3 DNA follows: TGTGCCAGCAGCCCCAGGGGGACAGGGGGATCCGGGGAGCTGTTTTTT. Translation: CASSPRGTGGSGELFF.

This clone was seen a few times. The chain recombines TRBV28 with TRBJ1-4, with TRBD1 as a possible D gene (6 bases). Per germline, CDR1 MDHEN and CDR2 SYDVKM. This CDR3 spans 16 amino acids. Trimming stripped 6 bases from V and 8 bases from J, with 22 bases between. The CDR3 loop is CASRGAPGTIYEKLFF. The CDR3 nucleotides read TGTGCCAGCAGGGGGGCGCCCGGGACAATTTACGAAAAACTGTTTTTT.